Below are 12 T cell receptor beta chains sequenced from a single sample in a study of cytotoxic CD8 clonotypes in ibrutinib-treated CLL. Here immunoSEQ multiplex PCR was the method, and the copy in TCRdb shows in-frame clones only, minus some. The sample comprises 6,000 to 8,500 clones, around four fifths of which are singletons, and around 4% rests with the top ten. Sequencing was performed on PBMCs, taken before ibrutinib treatment. The receptor source for this set is a human donor with chronic lymphocytic leukemia.

The chain uses TRBV5-6 and TRBJ1-6; unclear D gene. This CDR3 has 15 amino acids. V was pared by 3 bases and J by 14 bases, with 21 bases between. Looked up from germline, CDR1 is SGHDT and CDR2 is YYEEEE. In DNA, the CDR3 is TGTGCCAGCAGCTGGGTGGAACAGCGGCCTGGGGCCCTCCACTTT. The encoded protein is CASSWVEQRPGALHF. The variable domain in full, completed from reference TRBV5-6 and TRBJ1-6, reads DAGVTQSPTHLIKTRGQQVTLRCSPKSGHDTVSWYQQALGQGPQFIFQYYEEEERQRGNFPDRFSGHQFPNYSSELNVNALLLGDSALYLCASSWVEQRPGALHFGNGTRLTVT.

The V and J genes are TRBV5-1 and TRBJ2-7; TRBD1 matches at 8 bases. The CDR3 is 15 residues long. Germline CDR1 is SGHRS and CDR2 is YFSETQ. The J segment lost 3 bases and the V segment lost 3 bases, leaving 8 bases of the junction unmatched. The CDR3 is CASSSGGTGDYEQYF. The CDR3 nucleotides are TGCGCCAGCAGCTCGGGCGGGACAGGAGACTACGAGCAGTACTTC.

The chain recombines TRBV27 with TRBJ1-2, with D perhaps matching TRBD1 (5 bases). Germline loops: CDR1 MNHEY, CDR2 SMNVEV (reference sequence). This CDR3 comprises 13 residues. The V and J ends lost 2 bases and 4 bases respectively, with 8 bases between them. The CDR3 DNA reads as TGTGCCAGCAGTTTAAGGGGAACCTATGGCTACACCTTC. Its protein product is CASSLRGTYGYTF.

V is TRBV5-8 and J is TRBJ2-2, with D uncertain. V was trimmed by 0 bases and J by 4 bases, leaving 7 bases between them. This CDR3 spans 14 amino acids. The V gene's germline CDR1 is SGHTS and CDR2 YDEGEE. Written as DNA, the CDR3 is TGTGCCAGCAGCTTGGTTCCAGGCACCGGGGAGCTGTTTTTT. Encoded protein: CASSLVPGTGELFF.

This chain uses TRBV11-1 with TRBJ2-3; 7 bases match TRBD1. With V trimmed by 5 bases and J by 3 bases, 8 bases remained unmatched. The CDR3 runs 15 residues. Germline V gene sequence: CDR1 SGHAT, CDR2 FQDESV (reference sequence). The CDR3 sequence is CASSRRQGPTDTQYF. CDR3 nucleotide sequence: TGTGCCAGCAGCCGGAGACAGGGTCCTACAGATACGCAGTATTTT.

This clone was seen a few times. The chain uses TRBV9 and TRBJ1-3; D is unresolved. Per the germline V gene, CDR1 is SGDLS and CDR2 is YYNGEE. V shed 3 bases and J shed 0 bases, with 4 bases lying between them. CDR3 length equals 13 residues. The CDR3 DNA reads as TGTGCCAGCAGCGCAAACTCTGGAAACACCATATATTTT. It yields the protein CASSANSGNTIYF. The whole variable domain, remainder taken from reference TRBV9 and TRBJ1-3, is DSGVTQTPKHLITATGQRVTLRCSPRSGDLSVYWYQQSLDQGLQFLIQYYNGEERAKGNILERFSAQQFPDLHSELNLSSLELGDSALYFCASSANSGNTIYFGEGSWLTVV.

The CDR3 loop reads CASTPGTSGTSLAKNIQYF. In DNA, the CDR3 is TGTGCCAGCACCCCCGGGACTAGCGGGACGTCGCTAGCCAAAAACATTCAGTACTTC. This chain joins TRBV19 and TRBJ2-4, with 13 bases matching TRBD2. This CDR3 comprises 19 residues. CDR1 and CDR2 (germline): LNHDA, SQIVND (reference sequence). The trim removed 9 bases at V and 0 bases at J, leaving 14 bases unmatched.

This chain uses TRBV25-1 with TRBJ1-1; possibly TRBD1 for D (6 bases). Looked up from germline, CDR1 is MGHDK and CDR2 is SYGVNS. Deletions cut 6 bases from V and 1 base from J, with 18 bases between. The CDR3 is made up of 16 amino acids. CDR3 residues: CASSPGHSIGNTEAFF. The CDR3 region has the DNA TGTGCCAGCAGCCCGGGACACTCCATTGGGAACACTGAAGCTTTCTTT.

This CDR3 is CASSRAGGQETQYF. For the CDR3, the DNA is TGCGCCAGCAGTCGAGCGGGAGGGCAAGAGACCCAGTACTTC. The chain couples TRBV5-1 to TRBJ2-5; 10 positions match TRBD2. This CDR3 has 14 residues. The trim removed 5 bases at V and 2 bases at J, leaving 3 bases unmatched. Germline CDR1 is SGHRS and CDR2 is YFSETQ.

This chain joins TRBV5-1 and TRBJ1-1; 7 bases line up with TRBD1. Looked up from germline, CDR1 is SGHRS and CDR2 is YFSETQ. V was pared by 2 bases and J by 8 bases, with 3 bases of the junction left unmatched. This CDR3 is built from 12 residues. This chain's CDR3 is CASSLGTEEAFF. The CDR3 nucleotides are TGCGCCAGCAGCTTAGGGACAGAGGAAGCTTTCTTT.

The chain joins TRBV5-8 to TRBJ1-5; 7 bases match TRBD1. With V trimmed by 4 bases and J by 6 bases, 16 bases remained unmatched. CDR3 length equals 17 residues. Germline CDR1 reads SGHTS; CDR2 reads YDEGEE. The DNA of the CDR3 is TGTGCCAGCAGCCCCCGAGGTGACAGGGCCCTGTCTCAGCCCCAGCATTTT. Residues: CASSPRGDRALSQPQHF.

J is TRBJ1-2 and V is TRBV5-1; TRBD1 might be the D (5 bases). Germline CDR1 is SGHRS and CDR2 is YFSETQ. This CDR3 spans 20 amino acids. Trimming cost V 0 bases and J 3 bases, with 27 bases left between them. CDR3 bases: TGCGCCAGCAGCTTGGCTTACCTTGTTCCAGTGGGGGTAGAGGACTATGGCTACACCTTC. The encoded protein is CASSLAYLVPVGVEDYGYTF.